This record concerns one T cell receptor (beta chain) sequence. Its antigen is as yet unknown. This sample was included in a study of blood T cells in healthy people across ages. Overall study findings and caveats: Donor CMV status, an unknown factor, possibly confounded changes in expanded clonotypes. When set beside aged donors, long-lived donors presented more naive CD4+ cells and higher diversity.

Combining a sample-barcoded 5' primer with a J-beta primer mix, a second PCR ran for about 7 to 11 cycles. A template-switch adaptor with 12 random nucleotides tagged each cDNA molecule. TCRdb re-analysed the 5' RACE reads in MiXCR, keeping a single row per CDR3 protein. The sample carries about 730,000 distinct CDR3 sequences, 35% to 45% recorded once. Germline CDR1 and CDR2: DFQATT and SNEGSKA (reference sequence). The CDR3 covers 13 residues. V lost 6 bases to trimming and J lost 2 bases, with 13 bases between them. The V and J genes are TRBV20-1 and TRBJ2-5; D not resolved. This clonotype originated in a woman aged 55-70 years in good health. Sequenced sample: blood. CDR3 sequence (DNA): TGCAGTGCCCCAATCGCCCCACAAGAGACCCAGTACTTC. This encodes CSAPIAPQETQYF.